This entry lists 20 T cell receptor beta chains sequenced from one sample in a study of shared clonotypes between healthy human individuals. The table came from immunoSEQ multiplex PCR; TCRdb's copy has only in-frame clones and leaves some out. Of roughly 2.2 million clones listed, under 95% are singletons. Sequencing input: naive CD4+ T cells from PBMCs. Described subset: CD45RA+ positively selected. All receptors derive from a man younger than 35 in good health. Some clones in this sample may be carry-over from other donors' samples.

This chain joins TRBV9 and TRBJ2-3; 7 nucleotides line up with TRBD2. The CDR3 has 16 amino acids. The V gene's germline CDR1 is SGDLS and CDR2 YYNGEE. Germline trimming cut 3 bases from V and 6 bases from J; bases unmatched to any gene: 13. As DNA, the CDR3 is TGTGCCAGCAGCGCTTGGACTAGTGGTAGGAAGGATACGCAGTATTTT. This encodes CASSAWTSGRKDTQYF.

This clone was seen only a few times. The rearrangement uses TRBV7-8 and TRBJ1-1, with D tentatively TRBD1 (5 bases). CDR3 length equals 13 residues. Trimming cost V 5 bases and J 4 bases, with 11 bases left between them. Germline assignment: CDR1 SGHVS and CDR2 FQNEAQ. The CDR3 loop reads CASSAREGTEAFF. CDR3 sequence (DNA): TGTGCCAGCAGCGCCAGGGAGGGCACTGAAGCTTTCTTT.

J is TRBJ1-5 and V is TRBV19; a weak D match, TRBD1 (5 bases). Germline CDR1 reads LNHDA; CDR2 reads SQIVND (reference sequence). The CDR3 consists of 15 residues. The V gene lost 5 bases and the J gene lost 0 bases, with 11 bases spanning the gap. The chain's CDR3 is CASSPTERSNQPQHF. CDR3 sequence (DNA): TGTGCCAGTAGTCCGACAGAGCGTAGCAATCAGCCCCAGCATTTT.

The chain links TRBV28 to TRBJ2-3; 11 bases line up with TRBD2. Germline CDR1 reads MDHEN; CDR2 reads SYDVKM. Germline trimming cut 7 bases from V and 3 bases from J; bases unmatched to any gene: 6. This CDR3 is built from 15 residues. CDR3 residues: CASTTSGIGTDTQYF. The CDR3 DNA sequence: TGTGCCAGCACGACTAGCGGGATTGGTACAGATACGCAGTATTTT.

The DNA for the CDR3 is TGTGCCAGCAGCTTAAAATGGGATTTACCCGAGCAGTACTTC. Amino acids: CASSLKWDLPEQYF. The chain combines TRBV7-2 with TRBJ2-7, with no clear D. Trimming shortened V by 2 bases and J by 6 bases, and 14 bases separated the two germline ends. From germline, CDR1 is SGHTA and CDR2 FQGNSA. The CDR3 spans 14 residues.

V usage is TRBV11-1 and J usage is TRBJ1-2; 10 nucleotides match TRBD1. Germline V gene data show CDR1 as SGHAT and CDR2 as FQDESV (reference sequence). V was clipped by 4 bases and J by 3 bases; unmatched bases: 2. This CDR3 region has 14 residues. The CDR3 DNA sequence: TGTGCCAGCAGCTCCGGGACAGGGGACTATGGCTACACCTTC. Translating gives CASSSGTGDYGYTF.

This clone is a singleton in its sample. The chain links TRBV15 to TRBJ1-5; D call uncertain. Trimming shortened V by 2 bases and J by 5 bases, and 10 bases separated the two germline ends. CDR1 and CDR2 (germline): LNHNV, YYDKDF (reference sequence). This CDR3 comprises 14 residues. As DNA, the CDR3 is TGTGCCACCAGCAGAAAACCAGGCGATCAGCCCCAGCATTTT. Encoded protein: CATSRKPGDQPQHF.

CDR3 protein: CASSDSKSGTEAFF. As DNA, the CDR3 is TGTGCCAGCAGTGACTCGAAAAGCGGCACTGAAGCTTTCTTT. This sequence joins TRBV6-4 and TRBJ1-1; no clear D gene. The CDR3 totals 14 residues. Germline V gene data show CDR1 as MRHNA and CDR2 as SNTAGT. The germline V and J ends were trimmed by 0 bases and 4 bases, with 9 bases remaining between them.

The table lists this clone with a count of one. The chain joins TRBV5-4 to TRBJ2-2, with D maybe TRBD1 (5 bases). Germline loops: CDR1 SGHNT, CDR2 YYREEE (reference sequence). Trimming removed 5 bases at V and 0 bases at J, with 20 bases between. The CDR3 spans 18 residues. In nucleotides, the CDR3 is TGTGCCAGCAGTTATACCACGACAGCCCGTTCGAACACCGGGGAGCTGTTTTTT. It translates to CASSYTTTARSNTGELFF.

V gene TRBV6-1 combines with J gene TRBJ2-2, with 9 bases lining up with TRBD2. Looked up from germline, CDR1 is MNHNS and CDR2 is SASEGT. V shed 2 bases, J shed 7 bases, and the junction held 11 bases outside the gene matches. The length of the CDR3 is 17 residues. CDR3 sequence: CASSESLAGGGGGELFF. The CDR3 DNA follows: TGTGCCAGCAGTGAAAGCTTGGCGGGAGGGGGCGGCGGGGAGCTGTTTTTT.

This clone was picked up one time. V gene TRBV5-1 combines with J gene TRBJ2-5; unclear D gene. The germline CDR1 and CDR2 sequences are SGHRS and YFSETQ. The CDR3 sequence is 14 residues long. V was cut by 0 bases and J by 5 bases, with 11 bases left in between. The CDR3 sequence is CASSLAAQVETQYF. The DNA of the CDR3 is TGCGCCAGCAGCTTGGCCGCCCAGGTGGAGACCCAGTACTTC. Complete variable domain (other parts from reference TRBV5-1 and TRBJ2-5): KAGVTQTPRYLIKTRGQQVTLSCSPISGHRSVSWYQQTPGQGLQFLFEYFSETQRNKGNFPGRFSGRQFSNSRSEMNVSTLELGDSALYLCASSLAAQVETQYFGPGTRLLVL.

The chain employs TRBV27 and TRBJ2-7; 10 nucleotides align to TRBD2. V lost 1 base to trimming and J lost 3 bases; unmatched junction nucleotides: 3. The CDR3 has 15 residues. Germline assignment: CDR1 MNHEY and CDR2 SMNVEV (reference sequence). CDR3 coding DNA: TGTGCCAGCAGTTTATTCCTAGCGGGAGTCTACGAGCAGTACTTC. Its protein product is CASSLFLAGVYEQYF.

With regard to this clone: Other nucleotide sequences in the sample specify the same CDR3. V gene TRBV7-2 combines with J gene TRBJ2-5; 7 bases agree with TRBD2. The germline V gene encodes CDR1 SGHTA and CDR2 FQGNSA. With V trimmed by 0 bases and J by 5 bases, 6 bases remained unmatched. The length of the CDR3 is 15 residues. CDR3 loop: CASSLAGGRGETQYF. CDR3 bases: TGTGCCAGCAGCTTAGCGGGCGGGAGAGGCGAGACCCAGTACTTC.

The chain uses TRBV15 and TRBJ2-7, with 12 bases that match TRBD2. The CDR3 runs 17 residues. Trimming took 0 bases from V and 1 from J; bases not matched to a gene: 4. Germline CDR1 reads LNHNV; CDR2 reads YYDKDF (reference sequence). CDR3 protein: CATSREETSGSSYEQYF. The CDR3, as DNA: TGTGCCACCAGCAGAGAAGAGACTAGCGGGAGTTCCTACGAGCAGTACTTC.

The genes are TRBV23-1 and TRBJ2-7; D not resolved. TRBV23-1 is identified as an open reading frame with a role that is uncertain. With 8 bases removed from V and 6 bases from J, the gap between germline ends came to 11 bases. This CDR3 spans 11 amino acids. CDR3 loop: CASGPLIEQYF. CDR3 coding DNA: TGCGCCAGCGGACCCCTGATCGAGCAGTACTTC.

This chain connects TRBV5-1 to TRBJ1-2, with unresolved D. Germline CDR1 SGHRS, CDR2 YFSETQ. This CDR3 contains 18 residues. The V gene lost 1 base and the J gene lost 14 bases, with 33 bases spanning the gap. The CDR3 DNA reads TGCGCCAGCAGCTTGTTTGGCCCCCCACGCACCGACTCGCCCGGAGGGACCTTC. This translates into CASSLFGPPRTDSPGGTF.

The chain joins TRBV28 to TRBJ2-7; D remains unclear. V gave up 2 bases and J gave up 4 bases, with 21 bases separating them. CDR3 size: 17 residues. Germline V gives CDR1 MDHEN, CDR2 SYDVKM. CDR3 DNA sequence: TGTGCCAGCAGTTTACCGCCCTACAGCGCCCAAGGGTACGAGCAGTACTTC. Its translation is CASSLPPYSAQGYEQYF.

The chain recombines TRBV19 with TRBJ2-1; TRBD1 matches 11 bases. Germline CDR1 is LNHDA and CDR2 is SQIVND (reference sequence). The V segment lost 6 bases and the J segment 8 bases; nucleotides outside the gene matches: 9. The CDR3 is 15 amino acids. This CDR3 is CASSPGTGGEDEQFF. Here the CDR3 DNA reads TGTGCCAGTAGCCCAGGGACAGGGGGAGAGGATGAGCAGTTCTTC. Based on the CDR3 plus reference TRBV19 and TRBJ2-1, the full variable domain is DGGITQSPKYLFRKEGQNVTLSCEQNLNHDAMYWYRQDPGQGLRLIYYSQIVNDFQKGDIAEGYSVSREKKESFPLTVTSAQKNPTAFYLCASSPGTGGEDEQFFGPGTRLTVL.

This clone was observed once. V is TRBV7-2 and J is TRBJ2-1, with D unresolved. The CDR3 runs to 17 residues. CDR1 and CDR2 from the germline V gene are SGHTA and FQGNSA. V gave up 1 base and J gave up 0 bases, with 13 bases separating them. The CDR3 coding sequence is TGTGCCAGCAGCTTAGAACCTCCGGCCAGCTCCTACAATGAGCAGTTCTTC. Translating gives CASSLEPPASSYNEQFF. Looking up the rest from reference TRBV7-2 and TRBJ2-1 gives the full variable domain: GAGVSQSPSNKVTEKGKDVELRCDPISGHTALYWYRQSLGQGLEFLIYFQGNSAPDKSGLPSDRFSAERTGGSVSTLTIQRTQQEDSAVYLCASSLEPPASSYNEQFFGPGTRLTVL.

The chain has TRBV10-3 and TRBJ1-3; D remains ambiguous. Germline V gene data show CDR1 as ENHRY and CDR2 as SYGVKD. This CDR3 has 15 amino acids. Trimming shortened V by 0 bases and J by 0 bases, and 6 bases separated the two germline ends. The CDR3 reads CAISESRTSGNTIYF. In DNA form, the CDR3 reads TGTGCCATCAGTGAGTCTAGGACCTCTGGAAACACCATATATTTT.